These T cell receptor beta chains were read from a single sample in a study of cytomegalovirus exposure and HLA in healthy donors. Profiling relied on immunoSEQ multiplex PCR, and the TCRdb table lists in-frame clones only, not all of them. The sample shows 120,000 to 150,000 clones, 65% to 80% of them seen only once. Sequencing input: PBMCs. The source of these receptors is a woman aged 45-65 years in good health and CMV-seropositive. The CDR3 runs from the conserved cysteine through the conserved F or W. A D gene is named only where the DNA matches it firmly. Clone size is given for some rows only: seen once, a few or many times, or a class if the clone is expanded.

d_call j_call v_call clone_size cdr3_aa cdr3_nt
TRBD1 TRBJ2-7 TRBV5-6 NA CASSPKSGGPYEQYF TGTGCCAGCAGCCCGAAGTCAGGGGGACCCTACGAGCAGTACTTC
TRBD1 TRBJ1-2 TRBV23-1 NA CASSHPTGPGGYTF TGCGCCAGCAGTCATCCGACAGGGCCGGGTGGCTACACCTTC
NA TRBJ2-7 TRBV27 NA CASSPRGGWYEQYF TGTGCCAGCAGTCCAAGGGGGGGGTGGTACGAGCAGTACTTC
TRBD2 TRBJ2-5 TRBV5-4 NA CASSSARSRGAQETQYF TGTGCCAGCAGCTCCGCCCGGTCGCGGGGGGCACAAGAGACCCAGTACTTC
TRBD2 TRBJ2-5 TRBV7-2 NA CASSSTSVETQYF TGTGCCAGCAGCTCTACTAGCGTCGAGACCCAGTACTTC
NA TRBJ1-5 TRBV7-3 NA CASSFPGSDNQPQHF TGTGCCAGCAGCTTCCCCGGGAGTGACAATCAGCCCCAGCATTTT
NA TRBJ1-5 TRBV27 NA CASSLGGSNQPQHF TGTGCCAGCAGTTTGGGGGGAAGCAATCAGCCCCAGCATTTT
TRBD2 TRBJ2-1 TRBV14 NA CASSQLVERGADNEQFF TGTGCCAGCAGCCAATTAGTCGAGCGGGGGGCCGACAATGAGCAGTTCTTC
TRBD2 TRBJ2-6 TRBV7-2 few CASSFRGGVLSGANVLTF TGTGCCAGCAGCTTCCGGGGGGGCGTTCTCTCTGGGGCCAACGTCCTGACTTTC
NA TRBJ1-4 TRBV7-9 NA CASSPGQFNEKLFF TGTGCCAGCAGCCCTGGACAATTTAATGAAAAACTGTTTTTT
TRBD2 TRBJ2-1 TRBV6-4 NA CASSLSGGHPNEQFF TGTGCCAGCTCACTTAGCGGGGGCCACCCGAATGAGCAGTTCTTC
TRBD1 TRBJ1-1 TRBV5-6 NA CASSFLTGGTEAFF TGTGCCAGCAGCTTCCTAACAGGGGGCACTGAAGCTTTCTTT
TRBD2 TRBJ2-7 TRBV18 NA CASSPPSGGAQSNEQYF TGTGCCAGCTCACCCCCTAGCGGGGGGGCCCAATCGAACGAGCAGTACTTC
NA TRBJ2-3 TRBV7-8 NA CASSQDGHSTDTQYF TGTGCCAGCAGTCAGGACGGACACAGCACAGATACGCAGTATTTT
TRBD1 TRBJ1-6 TRBV6-1 NA CASILDRGNSPLHF TGTGCCAGCATTCTGGACAGGGGCAATTCACCCCTCCACTTT
TRBD1 TRBJ1-2 TRBV5-1 NA CASSPGETGGGYTF TGCGCCAGCAGCCCCGGCGAGACAGGGGGTGGCTACACCTTC
TRBD1 TRBJ2-2 TRBV9 NA CASTQGANTGELSF TGTGCCAGTACTCAGGGGGCGAACACCGGGGAGCTGTCTTTT
TRBD2 TRBJ2-2 TRBV4-1 NA CASSQVPGLAGSAGELFF TGCGCCAGCAGCCAGGTTCCGGGACTAGCGGGGTCTGCCGGGGAGCTGTTTTTT
NA TRBJ1-2 TRBV29-1 NA CSVDRGLSYGYTF TGCAGCGTTGATAGGGGTTTATCCTATGGCTACACCTTC
NA TRBJ1-5 TRBV2 NA CASSYLSNQPQHF TGTGCCAGCAGTTATCTTAGCAATCAGCCCCAGCATTTT
NA TRBJ2-5 TRBV2 NA CASSRDSPETQYF TGTGCCAGCAGCAGGGATTCCCCGGAGACCCAGTACTTC
TRBD2 TRBJ2-1 TRBV18 few CASSRPSGGPGSEQFF TGTGCCAGCTCACGCCCTAGCGGGGGCCCTGGGAGTGAGCAGTTCTTC
TRBD1 TRBJ1-2 TRBV27 NA CASSPGTGGGYTF TGTGCCAGCAGTCCCGGGACAGGGGGTGGCTACACCTTC
NA TRBJ1-2 TRBV18 once CASSPGQDGYTF TGTGCCAGCTCACCGGGGCAGGATGGCTACACCTTC
TRBD1 TRBJ2-7 TRBV19 NA CASSPGTGGTEQYF TGTGCCAGTAGCCCCGGGACAGGGGGAACCGAGCAGTACTTC
NA TRBJ1-2 TRBV19 NA CASSIGRDPSYGYTF TGTGCCAGTAGTATCGGGAGGGACCCTAGCTATGGCTACACCTTC
NA TRBJ1-5 TRBV5-1 NA CASSPGGGDNQPQHF TGCGCCAGCAGTCCCGGTGGGGGCGACAATCAGCCCCAGCATTTT
NA TRBJ1-5 TRBV6-5 NA CARAGAANQPQHF TGTGCCAGGGCGGGGGCCGCCAATCAGCCCCAGCATTTT
NA TRBJ1-5 TRBV28 many CASSIPGVPNQPQHF TGTGCCAGCAGTATCCCCGGGGTCCCGAATCAGCCCCAGCATTTT
NA TRBJ1-1 TRBV28 few CASSGPTGRSEAFF TGTGCCAGCAGTGGCCCTACAGGGCGGTCTGAAGCTTTCTTT
NA TRBJ1-1 TRBV6-1 NA CASSARVGNTEAFF TGTGCCAGCAGTGCCAGGGTAGGGAACACTGAAGCTTTCTTT
NA TRBJ2-7 TRBV6-1 NA CASHLRGWSYEQYF TGTGCCAGCCACCTTCGGGGGTGGTCCTACGAGCAGTACTTC
TRBD1 TRBJ2-1 TRBV7-9 once CASSTDRGGSYNEQFF TGTGCCAGCAGCACAGACAGGGGGGGGTCCTACAATGAGCAGTTCTTC
TRBD1 TRBJ2-7 TRBV9 NA CASSVSTGAYEQYF TGTGCCAGCAGCGTATCGACAGGGGCCTACGAGCAGTACTTC
NA TRBJ2-7 TRBV28 once CASSLTPTAGEQYF TGTGCCAGCAGTTTAACCCCAACGGCGGGGGAGCAGTACTTC
NA TRBJ1-2 TRBV9 NA CASSTTGSANYGYTF TGTGCCAGCAGCACGACAGGATCGGCTAACTATGGCTACACCTTC
NA TRBJ1-1 TRBV19 NA CASSLNAGNTEAFF TGTGCCAGTAGTCTAAATGCAGGGAACACTGAAGCTTTCTTT
NA TRBJ2-5 TRBV30 few CAWSVPSDAGETQYF TGTGCCTGGAGTGTACCCTCGGACGCGGGGGAGACCCAGTACTTC
TRBD2 TRBJ2-1 TRBV28 NA CASSGSGGDNEQFF TGTGCCAGCAGTGGTAGCGGGGGTGACAATGAGCAGTTCTTC
NA TRBJ1-4 TRBV21-1 NA CASSKVGGSTNEKLFF TGTGCCAGCAGCAAAGTAGGGGGTTCAACTAATGAAAAACTGTTTTTT
NA TRBJ2-7 TRBV28 NA CASRLEGGGGDEQYF TGTGCCAGCAGACTGGAGGGGGGGGGCGGCGACGAGCAGTACTTC
TRBD1 TRBJ2-7 TRBV10-3 NA CAISVGTGGSEQYF TGTGCCATCAGTGTCGGGACAGGGGGCTCCGAGCAGTACTTC
NA TRBJ1-2 TRBV16 NA CASSLNAGGNYGYTF TGTGCCAGCAGCCTCAACGCGGGGGGGAACTATGGCTACACCTTC
NA TRBJ1-2 TRBV7-2 NA CASSLSSTGPNYGYTF TGTGCCAGCAGCCTATCCTCTACTGGGCCTAACTATGGCTACACCTTC
TRBD1 TRBJ1-5 TRBV9 NA CASSVGDRGSNQPQHF TGTGCCAGCAGCGTAGGAGACAGGGGTAGCAATCAGCCCCAGCATTTT
NA TRBJ1-1 TRBV29-1 NA CSVDGGGGTEAFF TGCAGCGTTGACGGGGGCGGGGGCACTGAAGCTTTCTTT
NA TRBJ2-5 TRBV19 NA CASSYGLTPSQETQYF TGTGCCAGTAGTTACGGACTGACACCGAGTCAAGAGACCCAGTACTTC
TRBD1 TRBJ1-5 TRBV10-2 NA CASSEKRGRRSNQPQHF TGCGCCAGCAGTGAAAAAAGGGGGCGGAGGAGCAATCAGCCCCAGCATTTT
NA TRBJ1-4 TRBV9 NA CASSVGAAPTNEKLFF TGTGCCAGCAGCGTAGGGGCCGCCCCAACTAATGAAAAACTGTTTTTT
TRBD2 TRBJ2-5 TRBV2 NA CASGGTSGYQETQYF TGTGCCAGCGGAGGGACTAGCGGGTACCAAGAGACCCAGTACTTC
NA TRBJ2-2 TRBV7-9 NA CASSSDLAGLGELFF TGTGCCAGCAGCTCCGACTTGGCTGGACTTGGGGAGCTGTTTTTT
TRBD1 TRBJ2-3 TRBV2 once CASSEFQGAYTQYF TGTGCCAGCAGTGAATTCCAGGGGGCTTATACGCAGTATTTT
NA TRBJ2-3 TRBV6-6 NA CASSRDTQYF TGTGCCAGTTCGAGGGATACGCAGTATTTT
TRBD1 TRBJ2-2 TRBV11-3 NA CASSFGTGLTGELFF TGTGCCAGCAGCTTCGGGACAGGACTCACCGGGGAGCTGTTTTTT
NA TRBJ2-7 TRBV18 NA CASSVRNGEQYF TGTGCCAGCTCAGTCCGAAACGGGGAGCAGTACTTC
TRBD1 TRBJ1-6 TRBV5-5 NA CASSWDRVWSPLHF TGTGCCAGCAGCTGGGACAGGGTCTGGTCACCCCTCCACTTT
NA TRBJ2-1 TRBV7-9 once CAPGTYNEQFF TGTGCGCCGGGGACCTACAATGAGCAGTTCTTC